Presented here are 28 T cell receptor beta chains from one specimen sequenced in a study of T cell clones after liver transplantation. TCRdb keeps only in-frame clones here, not all; method: immunoSEQ multiplex PCR. The sample consists of approximately 100,000 clones, 80% to 90% of them appearing once. This specimen was CD4+ T cells from blood, taken about 50 months after liver transplant. These receptors were collected from a human patient who received a liver transplant. Some T cells could come from the graft donor.

The gene calls are TRBV28 and TRBJ2-1, with D perhaps TRBD1 (5 bases). The V gene lost 5 bases and the J gene lost 9 bases, with 11 bases spanning the gap. Germline values: CDR1 MDHEN, CDR2 SYDVKM. The CDR3 is 12 amino acids. This CDR3 reads CASSPYRSEQFF. CDR3 coding DNA: TGTGCCAGCAGTCCGTACAGGTCTGAGCAGTTCTTC. Filled out from reference TRBV28 and TRBJ2-1, the complete variable domain reads DVKVTQSSRYLVKRTGEKVFLECVQDMDHENMFWYRQDPGLGLRLIYFSYDVKMKEKGDIPEGYSVSREKKERFSLILESASTNQTSMYLCASSPYRSEQFFGPGTRLTVL.

This clone appeared a single time. The rearrangement uses TRBV5-1 and TRBJ2-2; 7 bases map to TRBD2. CDR3 length: 15 amino acids. Trimming removed 0 bases from V and 7 bases from J; junction bases left unmatched: 6. Per germline, CDR1 SGHRS and CDR2 YFSETQ. CDR3 protein: CASSLAPSGNGELFF. As DNA, the CDR3 is TGCGCCAGCAGCTTGGCCCCTAGCGGCAACGGGGAGCTGTTTTTT.

Only one count was recorded for this clone. The chain carries TRBV5-1 and TRBJ2-3; D is unclear. The CDR3 spans 12 residues. CDR1 SGHRS and CDR2 YFSETQ come from the germline V gene. V was shortened by 4 bases and J by 0 bases, with 3 bases between the two germline ends. The CDR3 loop reads CASSPSTDTQYF. CDR3 bases: TGCGCCAGCAGCCCGAGCACAGATACGCAGTATTTT.

The chain is built from TRBV28 and TRBJ2-7, with D possibly being TRBD2 (6 bases). Trimming removed 3 bases at V and 7 bases at J, with 16 bases between. The CDR3 is made up of 14 amino acids. Germline CDR1 and CDR2: MDHEN and SYDVKM. CDR3 DNA: TGTGCCAGCAGTTTGAATATCCCCGCGGGAGAGCAGTACTTC. Translation gives CASSLNIPAGEQYF.

The chain is built from TRBV30 and TRBJ1-2; D ambiguous. Trimming pared 1 base from V and 0 bases from J, leaving 6 bases between. CDR1 and CDR2 from the germline V gene are GTSNPN and SVGIG (reference sequence). The CDR3 covers 13 residues. This CDR3 is CAWSATSNYGYTF. In DNA form, the CDR3 reads TGTGCCTGGAGTGCCACCTCTAACTATGGCTACACCTTC.

The J gene is TRBJ1-1, the V gene TRBV5-3; the D gene is possibly TRBD1 (5 bases). TRBV5-3 belongs to the ORF category, with a function that is uncertain. The CDR3 runs to 19 residues. V lost 0 bases to trimming and J lost 1 base, with 22 bases between them. This CDR3 reads CARSLVTADRGHKNTEAFF. The CDR3 coding sequence is TGTGCCAGAAGCTTGGTTACAGCGGATCGAGGACACAAGAACACTGAAGCTTTCTTT.

This chain connects TRBV19 to TRBJ2-3; 9 positions match TRBD2. Germline values: CDR1 LNHDA, CDR2 SQIVND (reference sequence). After removal of 5 bases from V and 3 bases from J, the junction contained 9 bases not matched to a gene. This CDR3 has 16 residues. CDR3 in DNA: TGTGCCAGTAGTGGCCTAGCGGGAATGGGTACAGATACGCAGTATTTT. Amino acids: CASSGLAGMGTDTQYF.

This clone appeared a few times. This chain links TRBV5-4 with TRBJ2-5; 9 bases align to TRBD2. The germline V gene encodes CDR1 SGHNT and CDR2 YYREEE (reference sequence). This CDR3 has 14 amino acids. V shed 5 bases and J 4 bases; nucleotides not matched to a gene: 6. CDR3: CASSSGLARETQYF. CDR3 in DNA: TGTGCCAGCAGTTCGGGACTAGCTAGAGAGACCCAGTACTTC.

This clone is a singleton in its sample. V gene TRBV28 combines with J gene TRBJ1-4; D not certain. CDR3 size: 13 residues. V dropped 2 bases and J dropped 8 bases, with 9 bases sitting between them. The V gene's germline CDR1 is MDHEN and CDR2 SYDVKM. The CDR3 DNA reads TGTGCCAGCAGTTTAGTTTTACAGGAAAAACTGTTTTTT. Its translation is CASSLVLQEKLFF.

The rearrangement links TRBV7-3 to TRBJ1-6; possible D gene TRBD1, 6 bases. V gave up 3 bases and J gave up 5 bases, with 11 bases separating them. The germline V gene has CDR1 SGHTA and CDR2 FQGTGA. The CDR3 totals 15 residues. CDR3 sequence: CASSFATGNNSPLHF. The DNA of the CDR3 is TGTGCCAGCAGCTTCGCCACAGGGAATAATTCACCCCTCCACTTT.

This clone occurred a few times. The chain links TRBV7-2 to TRBJ2-3; 10 bases agree with TRBD2. Germline V gene lookup returns CDR1 SGHTA and CDR2 FQGNSA. With V trimmed by 3 bases and J by 5 bases, 8 bases remained unmatched. This CDR3 has 16 amino acids. CDR3 amino acids: CASSFHSGGKVDTQYF. The CDR3 DNA reads as TGTGCCAGCAGCTTTCATAGCGGGGGGAAGGTAGATACGCAGTATTTT.

The rearrangement uses TRBV7-9 and TRBJ2-1; D assignment may be TRBD1 or TRBD2 (5 bases each). CDR3 size: 14 residues. Germline CDR1 reads SEHNR; CDR2 reads FQNEAQ (reference sequence). The V end lost 5 bases, the J end lost 5 bases, and 13 bases lay between the germline ends. This chain's CDR3 is CASSPAGTNNEQFF. In DNA, the CDR3 is TGTGCCAGCAGCCCCGCCGGGACCAACAATGAGCAGTTCTTC. The full variable domain, with the rest looked up from reference TRBV7-9 and TRBJ2-1, is DTGVSQNPRHKITKRGQNVTFRCDPISEHNRLYWYRQTLGQGPEFLTYFQNEAQLEKSRLLSDRFSAERPKGSFSTLEIQRTEQGDSAMYLCASSPAGTNNEQFFGPGTRLTVL.

The genes are TRBV7-8 and TRBJ1-6; 7 bases match TRBD1. Germline-derived CDR1 and CDR2 are SGHVS and FQNEAQ. With 1 base clipped from V and 10 bases from J, the junction kept 10 bases outside the gene matches. The length of the CDR3 is 16 residues. The CDR3 here is CASSLEKGGYVSPLHF. In DNA form, the CDR3 reads TGTGCCAGCAGCTTAGAAAAAGGGGGCTACGTCTCACCCCTCCACTTT.

The chain couples TRBV9 to TRBJ2-6; 10 nucleotides line up with TRBD1. The CDR3 spans 18 residues. Losses at the gene ends were 4 bases for V and 3 bases for J; bases not matched to a gene: 10. Germline lookup yields CDR1 SGDLS and CDR2 YYNGEE. CDR3 in amino acids: CASSLRRQGASGANVLTF. Here the CDR3 DNA reads TGTGCCAGCAGCCTTCGAAGACAGGGGGCAAGTGGGGCCAACGTCCTGACTTTC. Filled out from reference TRBV9 and TRBJ2-6, the complete variable domain reads DSGVTQTPKHLITATGQRVTLRCSPRSGDLSVYWYQQSLDQGLQFLIQYYNGEERAKGNILERFSAQQFPDLHSELNLSSLELGDSALYFCASSLRRQGASGANVLTFGAGSRLTVL.

The chain combines TRBV30 with TRBJ2-5; 11 bases match TRBD2. V lost 8 bases to trimming and J lost 3 bases; unmatched junction nucleotides: 8. The CDR3 consists of 14 residues. Germline CDR1 GTSNPN, CDR2 SVGIG (reference sequence). CDR3 residues: CAGAPGLAEETQYF. The CDR3 DNA reads TGTGCCGGAGCCCCGGGACTAGCGGAAGAGACCCAGTACTTC.

The chain couples TRBV11-2 to TRBJ2-3, with TRBD2 as a possible D gene (6 bases). The CDR3 runs to 17 residues. The germline V and J ends were trimmed by 4 bases and 3 bases, with 20 bases remaining between them. The germline V gene has CDR1 SGHAT and CDR2 FQNNGV. As DNA, the CDR3 is TGTGCCAGCAGCTATATCGGGAGTCAACTGAGTACAGATACGCAGTATTTT. This translates into CASSYIGSQLSTDTQYF.

This clone was observed a single time. This chain connects TRBV11-2 to TRBJ2-3, with D possibly called TRBD1 or TRBD2 (5 bases each). This CDR3 is built from 15 residues. The ends were cut back, 4 bases at V and 0 bases at J, with 11 bases in the middle. Germline V gene data show CDR1 as SGHAT and CDR2 as FQNNGV. The CDR3 sequence: CASSSPGPSTDTQYF. CDR3 coding DNA: TGTGCCAGCAGCTCTCCGGGACCGAGCACAGATACGCAGTATTTT.

V gene TRBV6-6 combines with J gene TRBJ1-1, with a possible D match to TRBD1 (5 bases). This CDR3 is 14 amino acids long. V shed 5 bases and J shed 3 bases, with 13 bases lying between them. In germline, CDR1 is MNHNY, CDR2 SVGAGI (reference sequence). The CDR3 bases are TGTGCCAGCAGTGAGGGGATTCGGGACACTGAAGCTTTCTTT. Its translation is CASSEGIRDTEAFF.

The chain is built from TRBV11-2 and TRBJ2-1, with D maybe TRBD1 (5 bases). V was pared by 4 bases and J by 7 bases, with 20 bases between. The CDR3 length is 16 residues. Per germline, CDR1 SGHAT and CDR2 FQNNGV. CDR3 loop: CASSSLSFGQGNEQFF. The CDR3 bases are TGTGCCAGCAGCTCCCTTAGTTTCGGGCAGGGAAATGAGCAGTTCTTC.

The chain is built from TRBV27 and TRBJ2-3; maybe TRBD2 (5 bases). Trimming took 2 bases from V and 2 from J, leaving 8 bases between them. CDR1 and CDR2 (germline): MNHEY, SMNVEV (reference sequence). This CDR3 is 14 amino acids long. CDR3 nucleotides: TGTGCCAGCAGTTTAAAGCGGATCACAGATACGCAGTATTTT. Protein: CASSLKRITDTQYF.

The V gene is TRBV7-9, the J gene TRBJ1-2, with a possible D match to TRBD1 (6 bases). The CDR3 runs 11 residues. Germline loops: CDR1 SEHNR, CDR2 FQNEAQ (reference sequence). The V end lost 10 bases, the J end lost 6 bases, and 12 bases lay between the germline ends. This CDR3 reads CATEQGNGYTF. The CDR3 DNA is TGTGCCACCGAACAGGGAAATGGCTACACCTTC.

The chain couples TRBV13 to TRBJ1-2; D is possibly TRBD1 (5 bases). Trimming removed 5 bases from V and 2 bases from J, with 18 bases in between. Per germline, CDR1 PRHDT and CDR2 FYEKMQ (reference sequence). The CDR3 is 16 amino acids. In DNA form, the CDR3 reads TGTGCCAGCAGCCGAACCCCAGGGAGAGGGAACTATGGCTACACCTTC. As protein: CASSRTPGRGNYGYTF.

The genes are TRBV5-4 and TRBJ2-2; 7 bases match TRBD1. The V gene's germline CDR1 is SGHNT and CDR2 YYREEE (reference sequence). The CDR3 has 16 amino acids. With 1 base clipped from V and 0 bases from J, the junction kept 3 bases outside the gene matches. The CDR3 sequence is CASSLPGQSNTGELFF. In DNA, the CDR3 is TGTGCCAGCAGCTTGCCGGGACAGTCGAACACCGGGGAGCTGTTTTTT.

This clone was detected once. V and J are TRBV5-1 and TRBJ1-1; D not resolved. The V and J ends lost 4 bases and 4 bases respectively, with 20 bases between them. CDR3 size: 16 residues. Germline-derived CDR1 and CDR2 are SGHRS and YFSETQ. The DNA for the CDR3 is TGCGCCAGCAGCCAGGATTTCCGGGCCGAGGGCACTGAAGCTTTCTTT. Its translation: CASSQDFRAEGTEAFF. The full variable domain, completed using reference TRBV5-1 and TRBJ1-1, is KAGVTQTPRYLIKTRGQQVTLSCSPISGHRSVSWYQQTPGQGLQFLFEYFSETQRNKGNFPGRFSGRQFSNSRSEMNVSTLELGDSALYLCASSQDFRAEGTEAFFGQGTRLTVV.

This chain connects TRBV5-1 to TRBJ1-1; D is ambiguous. The V gene lost 0 bases and the J gene lost 0 bases, with 9 bases spanning the gap. This CDR3 has 15 residues. The germline CDR1 and CDR2 sequences are SGHRS and YFSETQ. The chain's CDR3 is CASSLGTGLNTEAFF. CDR3 in DNA: TGCGCCAGCAGCTTGGGGACTGGTTTGAACACTGAAGCTTTCTTT. Full variable domain (remainder filled in from reference TRBV5-1 and TRBJ1-1): KAGVTQTPRYLIKTRGQQVTLSCSPISGHRSVSWYQQTPGQGLQFLFEYFSETQRNKGNFPGRFSGRQFSNSRSEMNVSTLELGDSALYLCASSLGTGLNTEAFFGQGTRLTVV.

The CDR3 is CAISESEQASYEQYF. The CDR3 nucleotides are TGTGCCATCAGTGAGTCTGAACAGGCGTCCTACGAGCAGTACTTC. The chain links TRBV10-3 to TRBJ2-7; D possibly corresponds to TRBD1 (5 bases). V was cut by 0 bases and J by 1 base, with 10 bases left in between. This CDR3 has 15 amino acids. Germline lookup yields CDR1 ENHRY and CDR2 SYGVKD.

The chain couples TRBV2 to TRBJ2-1; either TRBD1 or TRBD2 may fit D (6 bases each). Germline V gene sequence: CDR1 SNHLY, CDR2 FYNNEI. The CDR3 has 16 amino acids. The V end lost 5 bases, the J end lost 0 bases, and 14 bases lay between the germline ends. CDR3 sequence: CASSLGKGGSYNEQFF. CDR3 DNA sequence: TGTGCCAGCAGTTTAGGGAAGGGGGGCTCCTACAATGAGCAGTTCTTC.

This chain joins TRBV10-3 and TRBJ2-2; D remains ambiguous. Germline V gene lookup returns CDR1 ENHRY and CDR2 SYGVKD. This CDR3 has 14 residues. The ends were cut back, 8 bases at V and 6 bases at J, with 16 bases in the middle. The CDR3 region has the DNA TGTGCCATCGCCCCCCCTCCTCCTTCCGGGGAGCTGTTTTTT. Amino acid sequence: CAIAPPPPSGELFF.